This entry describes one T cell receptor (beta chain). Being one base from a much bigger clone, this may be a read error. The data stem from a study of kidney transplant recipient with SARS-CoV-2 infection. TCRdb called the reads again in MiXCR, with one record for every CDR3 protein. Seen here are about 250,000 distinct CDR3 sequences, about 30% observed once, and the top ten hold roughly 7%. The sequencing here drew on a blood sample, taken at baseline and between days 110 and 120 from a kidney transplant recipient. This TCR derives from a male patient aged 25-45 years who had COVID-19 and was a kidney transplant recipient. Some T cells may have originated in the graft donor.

CDR3 residues: CASSLRGGVDEQFF. The CDR3 region has the DNA TGTGCCAGCAGCTTGAGAGGGGGAGTCGATGAGCAGTTCTTC. The chain combines TRBV11-2 with TRBJ2-1; perhaps TRBD1 as D (6 bases). CDR3 size: 14 residues. Deletions cut 3 bases from V and 8 bases from J, with 14 bases between. The V gene's germline CDR1 is SGHAT and CDR2 FQNNGV.